This T cell receptor (beta chain) was found in a study of T cell responses to AZD1222 COVID-19 vaccine. CDR1 and CDR2 (germline): SGHDN, FVKESK. The CDR3 runs to 14 residues. With V trimmed by 5 bases and J by 6 bases, 7 bases remained unmatched. Data came from immunoSEQ multiplex PCR; TCRdb stores just in-frame clones and leaves some out. The sample carries 130,000 to 150,000 clones, 80% to 95% recorded once. This TCR derives from an adult in good health. The sample here was peripheral blood, taken on day 0 of AZD1222 vaccination. The J gene is TRBJ2-7, the V gene TRBV14; TRBD2 matches at 10 bases. CDR3 sequence: CASSWLAGGIEQYF. The CDR3 DNA reads as TGTGCCAGCAGCTGGTTAGCGGGAGGCATCGAGCAGTACTTC.